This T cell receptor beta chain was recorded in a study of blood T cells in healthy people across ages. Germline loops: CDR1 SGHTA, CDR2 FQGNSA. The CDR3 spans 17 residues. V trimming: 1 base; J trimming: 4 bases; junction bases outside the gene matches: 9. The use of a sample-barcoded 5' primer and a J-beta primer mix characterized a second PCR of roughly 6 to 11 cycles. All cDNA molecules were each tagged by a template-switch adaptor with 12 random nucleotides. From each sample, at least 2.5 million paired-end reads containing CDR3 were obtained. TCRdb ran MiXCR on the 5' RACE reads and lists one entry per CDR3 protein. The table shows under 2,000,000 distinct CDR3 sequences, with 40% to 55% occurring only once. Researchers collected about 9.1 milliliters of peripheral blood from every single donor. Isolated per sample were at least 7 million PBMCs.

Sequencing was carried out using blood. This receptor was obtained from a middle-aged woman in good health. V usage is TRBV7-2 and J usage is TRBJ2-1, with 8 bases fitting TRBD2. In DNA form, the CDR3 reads TGTGCCAGCAGCTTAGGGCCGAGAAGCGGGGGATACAATGAGCAGTTCTTC. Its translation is CASSLGPRSGGYNEQFF.